This T cell receptor beta chain stems from a study of TIL therapy for anti-PD-1-resistant metastatic lung cancer. The sample's time point: pre-treatment sample, taken before nivolumab and TIL therapy. The CDR3 runs 15 residues. In germline, CDR1 is SGHRS, CDR2 YFSETQ. V lost 0 bases to trimming and J lost 2 bases, with 10 bases between them. On this clone itself: This CDR3 is also generated by other DNA sequences in the sample.

The immunoSEQ assay was v3. Some clones are missing from TCRdb's copy, which holds only in-frame ones; the method was immunoSEQ multiplex PCR. The table lists about 60,000 clones, 80% to 90% of them singletons. The source is a person aged 25-80 years with non-small cell lung cancer. The chain uses TRBV5-1 and TRBJ2-3; D is possibly TRBD1 (5 bases). This sample comprised blood, obtained at baseline. DNA for the CDR3: TGCGCCAGCAGCTTGGTAGGGGTCTCCACAGATACGCAGTATTTT. This translates into CASSLVGVSTDTQYF.